This note documents a single T cell receptor (beta chain) sequence. What it binds is unknown. Libraries were prepared by immunoSEQ multiplex PCR; TCRdb keeps only in-frame clonotypes and omits some of them. This sample yields around 50,000 clones, of which approximately 79% are seen a single time; 10% to 13% belongs to the top ten. This sample was taken from a study of T cell responses to AZD1222 COVID-19 vaccine. Findings and limits, study-wide: Along spike, vaccine-associated CD4 TCRs were found throughout, with dominance at 160-218 and 743-854. AZD1222 recipients seropositive at baseline numbered only six or seven. Only after the peak T cell response were repertoires sampled. Most donors were white British, females outnumbered males, and clonal diversity was possibly underestimated.

Trimming took 4 bases from V and 7 from J; bases not matched to a gene: 12. CDR1 and CDR2 from the germline V gene are LGHNA and YSLEER. The CDR3 has 17 amino acids. This sample comprised peripheral blood, obtained on day 0 of AZD1222 vaccination. The sequence was collected from an adult in good health. The chain employs TRBV4-3 and TRBJ2-1, with 11 bases identical to TRBD2. CDR3 bases: TGCGCCAGCAGCCGAGGACTAGCGGGTTTGGGGGGTAATGAGCAGTTCTTC. It codes for CASSRGLAGLGGNEQFF.